The 28 T cell receptor beta chains below come from one sample, sequenced in a study of shared clonotypes between healthy human individuals. Data came from immunoSEQ multiplex PCR; TCRdb stores just in-frame clones and leaves some out. Of millions of clones listed, 90% to 95% were seen once; the top ten hold under 0.45%. Sequenced material: naive CD4+ T cells from PBMCs. This sample's subset: CD45RA+ positively selected. The receptors here all came from a man between 18 and 35 years old in good health. Some clones in this sample may be carry-over from other donors' samples.

The chain employs TRBV25-1 and TRBJ1-1, with TRBD1 as a possible D gene (6 bases). The V and J ends lost 6 bases and 3 bases respectively, with 8 bases between them. Germline V gene lookup returns CDR1 MGHDK and CDR2 SYGVNS. This CDR3 has 12 residues. The chain's CDR3 is CASRNRDTEAFF. In DNA form, the CDR3 reads TGTGCCAGCAGAAACAGGGACACTGAAGCTTTCTTT.

V is TRBV7-8 and J is TRBJ2-7; no reliable D call. CDR1 is SGHVS and CDR2 is FQNEAQ in the germline V gene. The V end was cut by 1 base, the J end by 3 bases, with 10 bases between. This CDR3 contains 14 residues. Written as DNA, the CDR3 is TGTGCCAGCAGCTTAGGCTGGAAATACTACGAGCAGTACTTC. Translating gives CASSLGWKYYEQYF.

The chain combines TRBV10-3 with TRBJ2-1; no firm D call. The V gene's germline CDR1 is ENHRY and CDR2 SYGVKD. V dropped 0 bases and J dropped 5 bases, with 5 bases sitting between them. The CDR3 is 13 residues long. The CDR3 sequence is CAISESANNEQFF. CDR3 coding DNA: TGTGCCATCAGTGAGTCGGCCAACAATGAGCAGTTCTTC.

The V gene is TRBV7-2, the J gene TRBJ2-5; D uncertain. Germline CDR1 and CDR2: SGHTA and FQGNSA. With 7 bases removed from V and 2 bases from J, the gap between germline ends came to 11 bases. The CDR3 covers 13 residues. The CDR3 DNA is TGTGCCAGCACCTACACCTTACAAGAGACCCAGTACTTC. Translating gives CASTYTLQETQYF.

The V gene is TRBV7-9, the J gene TRBJ2-5, with 9 nucleotides matching TRBD2. After removal of 1 base from V and 4 bases from J, the junction contained 7 bases not matched to a gene. Germline lookup yields CDR1 SEHNR and CDR2 FQNEAQ (reference sequence). The CDR3 is 16 residues long. In nucleotides, the CDR3 is TGTGCCAGCAGCTTAGAGGGGGTACTAGCGGGAGAGACCCAGTACTTC. Its protein is CASSLEGVLAGETQYF.

The chain employs TRBV28 and TRBJ1-5; a weak D match, TRBD1 (6 bases). The V gene lost 5 bases and the J gene lost 5 bases, with 13 bases spanning the gap. This CDR3 has 14 amino acids. Germline assignment: CDR1 MDHEN and CDR2 SYDVKM. This CDR3 reads CASSSWTAYQPQHF. DNA for the CDR3: TGTGCCAGCAGTAGCTGGACAGCCTATCAGCCCCAGCATTTT. Full variable domain (rest looked up from reference TRBV28 and TRBJ1-5): DVKVTQSSRYLVKRTGEKVFLECVQDMDHENMFWYRQDPGLGLRLIYFSYDVKMKEKGDIPEGYSVSREKKERFSLILESASTNQTSMYLCASSSWTAYQPQHFGDGTRLSIL.

CDR3 sequence: CASSSPGGPEDTQYF. CDR3 sequence (DNA): TGCGCCAGCAGCTCCCCGGGGGGTCCCGAAGATACGCAGTATTTT. The chain uses TRBV5-1 and TRBJ2-3, with 7 nucleotides matching TRBD2. CDR1 SGHRS and CDR2 YFSETQ come from the germline V gene. With 3 bases clipped from V and 5 bases from J, the junction kept 9 bases outside the gene matches. CDR3 length: 15 amino acids.

The chain carries TRBV5-1 and TRBJ2-3, with 11 bases that match TRBD2. The CDR3 sequence is 17 residues long. Germline V CDR1 and CDR2: SGHRS, YFSETQ. Trimming cost V 4 bases and J 2 bases; bases outside gene matches: 9. The CDR3 DNA reads as TGCGCCAGCAGCACTCAGACTAGCGGGGCCTCCACAGATACGCAGTATTTT. Protein sequence: CASSTQTSGASTDTQYF.

The V call is TRBV30, the J call TRBJ2-7; 8 bases map to TRBD1. CDR1 is GTSNPN and CDR2 is SVGIG in the germline V gene (reference sequence). This CDR3 has 12 residues. Unmatched junction bases numbered 2, after V lost 5 bases and J lost 2 bases. The CDR3 reads CAWGGQAYEQYF. The CDR3 DNA reads TGTGCCTGGGGGGGACAGGCCTACGAGCAGTACTTC.

The chain has TRBV5-1 and TRBJ2-7; 8 bases are a match to TRBD1. V dropped 4 bases and J dropped 2; count of bases not matched to a gene: 11. Germline values: CDR1 SGHRS, CDR2 YFSETQ. There are 16 residues in the CDR3. CDR3 bases: TGCGCCAGCAGCAGGGACGGGACAGGTAGCACCTACGAGCAGTACTTC. Protein sequence: CASSRDGTGSTYEQYF.

The rearrangement joins TRBV5-1 to TRBJ2-1; 7 bases fit TRBD1. Germline V gene data show CDR1 as SGHRS and CDR2 as YFSETQ. The trim removed 4 bases at V and 0 bases at J, leaving 1 base unmatched. The CDR3 contains 14 residues. The CDR3 region is CASSRDSSYNEQFF. CDR3 bases: TGCGCCAGCAGCCGGGACAGCTCCTACAATGAGCAGTTCTTC.

The genes are TRBV5-8 and TRBJ1-3; D perhaps matches TRBD1 (6 bases). This CDR3 has 17 residues. Trimming pared 2 bases from V and 0 bases from J, leaving 15 bases between. Looked up from germline, CDR1 is SGHTS and CDR2 is YDEGEE. The CDR3 spells CASSFGQTLPSGNTIYF. In nucleotides, the CDR3 is TGTGCCAGCAGCTTCGGACAGACTCTACCCTCTGGAAACACCATATATTTT.

V gene TRBV6-1 combines with J gene TRBJ2-7; TRBD1 matches at 7 bases. Germline assignment: CDR1 MNHNS and CDR2 SASEGT. The CDR3 extends over 13 amino acids. V gave up 7 bases and J gave up 6 bases; unmatched junction bases: 9. The CDR3 protein is CASTSGQETEQYF. CDR3 coding DNA: TGTGCCAGCACGTCCGGACAGGAGACCGAGCAGTACTTC.

V usage is TRBV2 and J usage is TRBJ2-7, with 8 bases lining up with TRBD1. CDR3 length: 15 residues. The V gene end was trimmed by 6 bases and the J gene end by 0 bases; junction bases not matched to a gene: 7. Per germline, CDR1 SNHLY and CDR2 FYNNEI. The CDR3 here is CASRAPGQDSYEQYF. Here the CDR3 DNA reads TGTGCCAGCAGAGCCCCGGGACAGGACTCCTACGAGCAGTACTTC.

The gene calls are TRBV30 and TRBJ2-7, with a weak D call TRBD2 (5 bases). CDR3 length: 16 amino acids. Germline lookup yields CDR1 GTSNPN and CDR2 SVGIG (reference sequence). V gave up 0 bases and J gave up 2 bases, with 17 bases separating them. The CDR3 nucleotides read TGTGCCTGGAGTGTAATCCAGCGGAGGCGTACCTACGAGCAGTACTTC. Its protein is CAWSVIQRRRTYEQYF.

V and J are TRBV4-1 and TRBJ1-2; TRBD1 matches at 8 bases. Looked up from germline, CDR1 is MGHRA and CDR2 is YSYEKL. Unmatched junction bases numbered 14, after V lost 3 bases and J lost 5 bases. CDR3 length: 17 residues. The CDR3 loop reads CASSHGERGGQEYGYTF. As DNA, the CDR3 is TGCGCCAGCAGCCATGGTGAAAGAGGGGGACAGGAATATGGCTACACCTTC.

This chain uses TRBV18 with TRBJ1-5, with unresolved D. Looked up from germline, CDR1 is KGHSH and CDR2 is LQKENI. The CDR3 has 15 amino acids. Trimming took off 2 bases at V and 9 bases at J, with 17 bases between the two ends. CDR3 region: CASSPNTSRIGPQHF. CDR3 bases: TGTGCCAGCTCACCAAATACATCCAGGATTGGGCCCCAGCATTTT.

The chain carries TRBV4-2 and TRBJ1-2; TRBD1 is a possible D gene (6 bases). This CDR3 has 15 residues. Germline V gene data show CDR1 as LGHNA and CDR2 as YNFKEQ. Trimming took off 3 bases at V and 5 bases at J, with 16 bases between the two ends. Written as DNA, the CDR3 is TGTGCCAGCAGCCACGGAGGGGGGACTTTATATGGCTACACCTTC. Residues: CASSHGGGTLYGYTF.

The chain combines TRBV7-9 with TRBJ2-7; 9 nucleotides agree with TRBD1. The CDR3 is 14 residues long. The germline gives CDR1 SEHNR, CDR2 FQNEAQ (reference sequence). V shed 1 base, J shed 4 bases, and the junction held 2 bases outside the gene matches. CDR3 amino acids: CASSLGDREYEQYF. Here the CDR3 DNA reads TGTGCCAGCAGCTTAGGGGACAGGGAATACGAGCAGTACTTC.

To note about this clone: This sample includes further DNA sequences coding for the same CDR3. The CDR3 nucleotides are TGTGCCAGCAGCGCCTCCACAGATACGCAGTATTTT. This encodes CASSASTDTQYF. The chain recombines TRBV9 with TRBJ2-3; D remains ambiguous. CDR3 length: 12 amino acids. Germline V lookup: CDR1 SGDLS, CDR2 YYNGEE. V was shortened by 3 bases and J by 2 bases, with 4 bases between the two germline ends. The entire variable domain, with the rest obtained from reference TRBV9 and TRBJ2-3, is as follows: DSGVTQTPKHLITATGQRVTLRCSPRSGDLSVYWYQQSLDQGLQFLIQYYNGEERAKGNILERFSAQQFPDLHSELNLSSLELGDSALYFCASSASTDTQYFGPGTRLTVL.

V gene TRBV9 combines with J gene TRBJ2-2; TRBD2 is a possible D gene (7 bases). The CDR3 loop spans 18 amino acids. V dropped 0 bases and J dropped 5 bases, with 20 bases sitting between them. CDR1 and CDR2 (germline): SGDLS, YYNGEE. The CDR3 DNA sequence: TGTGCCAGCAGCGTAGGTCCCGGGGGCGGGAGTAATACCGGGGAGCTGTTTTTT. Protein sequence: CASSVGPGGGSNTGELFF.

The chain uses TRBV9 and TRBJ1-2; D remains unclear. V lost 4 bases and J 6 bases, leaving 16 bases between the germline ends. The CDR3 is made up of 14 amino acids. The germline CDR1 and CDR2 sequences are SGDLS and YYNGEE. The CDR3 DNA follows: TGTGCCAGCAGCTTCGCCCCGGGTAAGGATGGCTACACCTTC. It is translated as CASSFAPGKDGYTF.

V gene TRBV14 combines with J gene TRBJ2-5; 7 nucleotides match TRBD1. The CDR3 is 16 amino acids. V shed 5 bases and J 1 base; nucleotides not matched to a gene: 10. Germline V gives CDR1 SGHDN, CDR2 FVKESK. CDR3 protein: CASSSMPGQSQETQYF. CDR3 DNA sequence: TGTGCCAGCAGCAGCATGCCGGGACAGTCCCAAGAGACCCAGTACTTC.

V and J are TRBV9 and TRBJ2-1; D is unclear. The CDR3 is 12 amino acids. Germline V lookup: CDR1 SGDLS, CDR2 YYNGEE. V lost 0 bases and J lost 9, with 7 bases in between. This CDR3 is CASSVVKGEQFF. Written as DNA, the CDR3 is TGTGCCAGCAGCGTAGTTAAGGGTGAGCAGTTCTTC. Together with reference TRBV9 and TRBJ2-1, the CDR3 gives the full variable domain: DSGVTQTPKHLITATGQRVTLRCSPRSGDLSVYWYQQSLDQGLQFLIQYYNGEERAKGNILERFSAQQFPDLHSELNLSSLELGDSALYFCASSVVKGEQFFGPGTRLTVL.

V usage is TRBV27 and J usage is TRBJ1-1; no clear D. V was pared by 1 base and J by 5 bases, with 11 bases between. Germline V gene data show CDR1 as MNHEY and CDR2 as SMNVEV (reference sequence). The length of the CDR3 is 14 residues. CDR3 sequence (DNA): TGTGCCAGCAGTTTATTGTACGGGTGGACTGAAGCTTTCTTT. Translation gives CASSLLYGWTEAFF.

This clone showed up just once. The CDR3 DNA is TGTGCCAGCAGCTTAAACTCGGGACCTTTGGATAGTGAGCAGTTCTTC. Translated, it gives CASSLNSGPLDSEQFF. The chain uses TRBV7-3 and TRBJ2-1; D is perhaps TRBD1 or TRBD2 (5 bases each). This CDR3 is 16 amino acids long. CDR1 is SGHTA, CDR2 FQGTGA, per germline. Trimming removed 1 base at V and 9 bases at J, with 19 bases between.

V and J are TRBV19 and TRBJ1-2; D is perhaps TRBD1 (5 bases). Trimming took 5 bases from V and 2 from J, leaving 15 bases between them. This CDR3 region has 15 residues. CDR1 and CDR2 from the germline V gene are LNHDA and SQIVND (reference sequence). The CDR3 DNA is TGTGCCAGTAGTTCCATGGGACTTACGAACTATGGCTACACCTTC. It specifies CASSSMGLTNYGYTF. Looking up the rest from reference TRBV19 and TRBJ1-2 gives the full variable domain: DGGITQSPKYLFRKEGQNVTLSCEQNLNHDAMYWYRQDPGQGLRLIYYSQIVNDFQKGDIAEGYSVSREKKESFPLTVTSAQKNPTAFYLCASSSMGLTNYGYTFGSGTRLTVV.

The gene calls are TRBV5-4 and TRBJ2-1; D might be TRBD1 or TRBD2, each matching 6 bases. Germline CDR1 and CDR2: SGHNT and YYREEE (reference sequence). The CDR3 totals 15 residues. Trimming left V 9 bases short and J 5 bases short, with 21 bases between. This CDR3 reads CAMARGGRGHNEQFF. CDR3 DNA: TGTGCCATGGCCCGTGGGGGACGGGGGCACAATGAGCAGTTCTTC.